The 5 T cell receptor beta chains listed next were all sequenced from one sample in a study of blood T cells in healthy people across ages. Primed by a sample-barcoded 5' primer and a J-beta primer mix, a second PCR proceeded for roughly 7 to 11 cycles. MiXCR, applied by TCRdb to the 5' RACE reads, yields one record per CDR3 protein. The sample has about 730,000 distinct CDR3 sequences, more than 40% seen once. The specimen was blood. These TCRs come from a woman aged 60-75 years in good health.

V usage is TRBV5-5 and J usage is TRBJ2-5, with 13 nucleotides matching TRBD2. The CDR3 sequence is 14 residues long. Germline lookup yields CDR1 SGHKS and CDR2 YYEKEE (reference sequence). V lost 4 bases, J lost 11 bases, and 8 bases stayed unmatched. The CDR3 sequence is CASSLEGLAGPQYF. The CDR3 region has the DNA TGTGCCAGCAGCCTCGAGGGACTAGCGGGACCTCAGTACTTC.

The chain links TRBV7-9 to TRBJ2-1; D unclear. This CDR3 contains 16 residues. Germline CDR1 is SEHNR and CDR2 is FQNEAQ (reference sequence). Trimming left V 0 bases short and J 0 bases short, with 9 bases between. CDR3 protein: CASSLARQASYNEQFF. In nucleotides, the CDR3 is TGTGCCAGCAGCTTAGCCAGGCAGGCCTCCTACAATGAGCAGTTCTTC. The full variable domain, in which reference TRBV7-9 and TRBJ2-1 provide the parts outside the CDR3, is DTGVSQNPRHKITKRGQNVTFRCDPISEHNRLYWYRQTLGQGPEFLTYFQNEAQLEKSRLLSDRFSAERPKGSFSTLEIQRTEQGDSAMYLCASSLARQASYNEQFFGPGTRLTVL.

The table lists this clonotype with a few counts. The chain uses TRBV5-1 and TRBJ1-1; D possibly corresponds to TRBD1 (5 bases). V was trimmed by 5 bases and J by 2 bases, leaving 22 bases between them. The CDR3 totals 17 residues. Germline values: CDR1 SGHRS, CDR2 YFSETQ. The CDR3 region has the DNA TGCGCCAGCAGGGATTCGTGGATAGGGCAGGGTAACACTGAAGCTTTCTTT. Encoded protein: CASRDSWIGQGNTEAFF.

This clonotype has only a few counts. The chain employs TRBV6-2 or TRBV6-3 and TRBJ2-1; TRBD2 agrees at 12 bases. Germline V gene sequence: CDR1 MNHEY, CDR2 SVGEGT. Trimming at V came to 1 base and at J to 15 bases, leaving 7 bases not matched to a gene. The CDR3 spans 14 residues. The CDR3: CASSYLTSGSVPFF. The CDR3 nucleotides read TGTGCCAGCAGTTACTTGACTAGCGGGAGTGTTCCGTTCTTC.

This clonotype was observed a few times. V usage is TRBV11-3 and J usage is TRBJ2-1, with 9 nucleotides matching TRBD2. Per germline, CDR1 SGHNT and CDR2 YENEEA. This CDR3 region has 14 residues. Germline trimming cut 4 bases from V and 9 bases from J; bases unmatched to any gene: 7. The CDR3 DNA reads TGTGCCAGCAGCTCATTAGCGGGAGTAGGTGAGCAGTTCTTC. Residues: CASSSLAGVGEQFF.